A single sample gave rise to the 6 T cell receptor beta chains below, sequenced in a study of cytomegalovirus exposure and HLA in healthy donors. The PCR was carried out with 60 Vbeta primers and 13 Jbeta primers. Repertoires were generated with immunoSEQ multiplex PCR, while TCRdb's copy carries only in-frame clones and drops some. Among about 140,000 clones listed, roughly 79% were seen once. Sequences were obtained from PBMCs. These receptors were obtained from a woman aged 25 to 39 in good health and CMV-seronegative.

The chain recombines TRBV4-1 with TRBJ2-3, with TRBD2 identical over 8 bases. J gave up 4 bases and V 3 bases, and 15 bases lay outside the gene matches. CDR1 is MGHRA, CDR2 YSYEKL, per germline. The CDR3 runs 18 residues. This CDR3 reads CASSQSGERGHTADTQYF. CDR3 DNA: TGCGCCAGCAGCCAGAGCGGCGAGCGGGGGCACACCGCAGATACGCAGTATTTT.

The rearrangement uses TRBV5-6 and TRBJ1-6; tentatively, D is TRBD1 (6 bases). The germline CDR1 and CDR2 sequences are SGHDT and YYEEEE. The CDR3 runs to 17 residues. The V end was cut by 1 base, the J end by 9 bases, with 20 bases between. CDR3 sequence (DNA): TGTGCCAGCAGCTTGCTGTACGACAGGAGCTTGGGTTCACCCCTCCACTTT. It specifies CASSLLYDRSLGSPLHF.

This clone was picked up a small number of times. The same CDR3 arises from other DNA sequences in this sample as well. This sequence joins TRBV6-5 and TRBJ1-2; the D is unclear. There are 12 residues in the CDR3. V lost 9 bases to trimming and J lost 0 bases, with 8 bases between them. Germline-derived CDR1 and CDR2 are MNHEY and SVGAGI. The chain's CDR3 is CASKGANYGYTF. The CDR3, as DNA: TGTGCCAGTAAGGGAGCTAACTATGGCTACACCTTC.

V and J are TRBV5-1 and TRBJ2-7; D is unresolved. CDR1 SGHRS and CDR2 YFSETQ come from the germline V gene. Trimming left V 4 bases short and J 0 bases short, with 8 bases between. The CDR3 is 13 amino acids. This chain's CDR3 is CASSPSASYEQYF. The DNA of the CDR3 is TGCGCCAGCAGCCCGAGCGCCTCCTACGAGCAGTACTTC.

The V gene is TRBV10-1, the J gene TRBJ1-4; D gene uncertain. The ends were cut back, 8 bases at V and 7 bases at J, with 11 bases in the middle. CDR1 is WNHNN, CDR2 SYGVQD, per germline (reference sequence). This CDR3 region has 12 residues. The CDR3 protein is CASLSVGEKLFF. Here the CDR3 DNA reads TGCGCCAGCCTAAGCGTAGGTGAAAAACTGTTTTTT.

The CDR3, as DNA: TGTGCCAGCAGTGCGCGGTCAGAGACCCAGTACTTC. Its translation is CASSARSETQYF. V gene TRBV6-1 combines with J gene TRBJ2-5, with no clear D. The CDR3 extends over 12 amino acids. Germline V gene lookup returns CDR1 MNHNS and CDR2 SASEGT. The ends were cut back, 4 bases at V and 4 bases at J, with 7 bases in the middle.